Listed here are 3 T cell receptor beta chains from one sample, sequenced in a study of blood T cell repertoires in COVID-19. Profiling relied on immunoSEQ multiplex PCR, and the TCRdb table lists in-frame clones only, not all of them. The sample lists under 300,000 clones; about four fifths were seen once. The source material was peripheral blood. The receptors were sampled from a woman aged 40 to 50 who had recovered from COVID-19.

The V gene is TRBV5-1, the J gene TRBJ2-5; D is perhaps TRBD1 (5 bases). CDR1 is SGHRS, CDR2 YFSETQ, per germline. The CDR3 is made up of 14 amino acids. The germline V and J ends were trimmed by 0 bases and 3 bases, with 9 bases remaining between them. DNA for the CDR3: TGCGCCAGCAGCTTGGGGGGCAGGGAAGAGACCCAGTACTTC. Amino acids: CASSLGGREETQYF.

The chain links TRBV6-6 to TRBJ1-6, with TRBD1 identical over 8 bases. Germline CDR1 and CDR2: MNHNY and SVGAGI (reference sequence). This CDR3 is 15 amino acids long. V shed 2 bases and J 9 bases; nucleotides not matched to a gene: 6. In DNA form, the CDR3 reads TGTGCCAGCAGTTACGCCAGGGGGCCTAGTTCACCCCTCCACTTT. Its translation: CASSYARGPSSPLHF.

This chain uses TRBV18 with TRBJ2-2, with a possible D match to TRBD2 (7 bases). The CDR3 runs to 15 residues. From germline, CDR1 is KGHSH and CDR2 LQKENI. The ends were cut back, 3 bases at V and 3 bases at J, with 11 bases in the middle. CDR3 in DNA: TGTGCCAGCTCACCGCGGGGGCCGGACACCGGGGAGCTGTTTTTT. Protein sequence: CASSPRGPDTGELFF.